This TCR beta chain stems from a study of CD8+CD57+ T cells in acquired aplastic anemia. With V trimmed by 0 bases and J by 1 base, 3 bases remained unmatched. The CDR3 is 16 amino acids. Germline V gene data show CDR1 as LNHDA and CDR2 as SQIVND (reference sequence). Profiling of TCR beta VDJ combinations and CDR3 sequences used genomic DNA as template. TCRdb recomputed calls from the reads with MiXCR, one row per CDR3 protein. In the table there are 250,000 to 300,000 distinct CDR3 sequences, around three fifths of which are singletons. Selection for sequencing was limited to patients who had shown CD8+CD57+ cell expansion by flow cytometry.

The TCR comes from a human donor with aplastic anemia. The sample taken for sequencing was sorted CD4+, CD8+, or CD8+CD57+ T cells (not recorded which) from PBMCs. The V and J genes are TRBV19 and TRBJ1-1; 9 positions agree with TRBD1. The DNA for the CDR3 is TGTGCCAGTAGTATAGAAAGGGACAGGGCGAACACTGAAGCTTTCTTT. This gives the protein CASSIERDRANTEAFF.